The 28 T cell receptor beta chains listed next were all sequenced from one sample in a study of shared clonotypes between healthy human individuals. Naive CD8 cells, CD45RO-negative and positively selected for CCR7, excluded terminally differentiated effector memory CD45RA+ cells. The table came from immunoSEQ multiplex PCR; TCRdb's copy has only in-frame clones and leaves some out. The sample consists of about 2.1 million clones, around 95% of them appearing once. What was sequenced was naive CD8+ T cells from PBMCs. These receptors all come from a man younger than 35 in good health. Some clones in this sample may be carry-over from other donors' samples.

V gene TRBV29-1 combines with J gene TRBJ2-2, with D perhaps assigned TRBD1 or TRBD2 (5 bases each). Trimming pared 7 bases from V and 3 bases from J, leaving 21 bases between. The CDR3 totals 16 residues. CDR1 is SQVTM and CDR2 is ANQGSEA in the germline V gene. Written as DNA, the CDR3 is TGCAGCGCCCCAGTCGAGAGCGGACATTACACCGGGGAGCTGTTTTTT. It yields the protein CSAPVESGHYTGELFF.

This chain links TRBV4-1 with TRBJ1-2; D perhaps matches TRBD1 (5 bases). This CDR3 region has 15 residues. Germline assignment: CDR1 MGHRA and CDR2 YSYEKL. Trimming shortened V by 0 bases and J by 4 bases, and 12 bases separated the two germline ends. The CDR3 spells CASSQDPGAGYGYTF. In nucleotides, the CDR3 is TGCGCCAGCAGCCAAGATCCCGGGGCTGGCTATGGCTACACCTTC.

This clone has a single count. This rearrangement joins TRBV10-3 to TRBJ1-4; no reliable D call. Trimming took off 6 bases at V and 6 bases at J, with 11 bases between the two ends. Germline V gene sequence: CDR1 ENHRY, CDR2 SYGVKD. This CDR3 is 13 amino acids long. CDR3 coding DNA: TGTGCCATCAGGCAGGTTTTGGATGAAAAACTGTTTTTT. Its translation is CAIRQVLDEKLFF.

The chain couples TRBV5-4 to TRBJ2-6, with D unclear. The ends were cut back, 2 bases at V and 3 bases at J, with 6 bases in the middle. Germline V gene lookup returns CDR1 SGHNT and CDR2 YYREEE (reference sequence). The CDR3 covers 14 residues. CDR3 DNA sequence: TGTGCCAGCAGCTTAGGTTTTGGGGCCAACGTCCTGACTTTC. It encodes CASSLGFGANVLTF.

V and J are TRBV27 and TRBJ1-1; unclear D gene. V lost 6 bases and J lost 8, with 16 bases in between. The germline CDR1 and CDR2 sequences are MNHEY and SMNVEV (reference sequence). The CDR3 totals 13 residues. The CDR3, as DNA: TGTGCCAGCAGCGCCCTAATTAAGCCAGAAGCTTTCTTT. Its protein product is CASSALIKPEAFF.

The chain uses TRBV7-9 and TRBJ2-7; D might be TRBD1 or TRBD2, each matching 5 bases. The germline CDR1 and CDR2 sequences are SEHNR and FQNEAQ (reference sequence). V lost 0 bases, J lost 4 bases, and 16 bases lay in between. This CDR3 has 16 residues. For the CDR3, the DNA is TGTGCCAGCAGCTTAGCCCTGGGACGCAGCACTTACGAGCAGTACTTC. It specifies CASSLALGRSTYEQYF.

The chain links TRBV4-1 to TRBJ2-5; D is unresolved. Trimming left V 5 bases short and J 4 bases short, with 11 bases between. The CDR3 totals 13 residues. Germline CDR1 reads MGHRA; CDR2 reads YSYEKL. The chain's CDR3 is CASSTRNRETQYF. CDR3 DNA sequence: TGCGCCAGCAGCACCCGGAACCGAGAGACCCAGTACTTC.

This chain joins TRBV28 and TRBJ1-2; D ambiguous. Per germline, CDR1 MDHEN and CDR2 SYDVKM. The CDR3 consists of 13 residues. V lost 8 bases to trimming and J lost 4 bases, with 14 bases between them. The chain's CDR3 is CASSPVKPYGYTF. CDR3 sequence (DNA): TGTGCCAGCTCACCTGTAAAACCCTATGGCTACACCTTC.

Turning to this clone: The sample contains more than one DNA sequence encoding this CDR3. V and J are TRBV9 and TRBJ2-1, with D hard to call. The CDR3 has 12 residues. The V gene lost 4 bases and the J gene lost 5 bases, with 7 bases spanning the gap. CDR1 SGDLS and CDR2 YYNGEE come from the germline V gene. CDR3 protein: CASSPPDNEQFF. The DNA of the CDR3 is TGTGCCAGCAGCCCCCCCGACAATGAGCAGTTCTTC.

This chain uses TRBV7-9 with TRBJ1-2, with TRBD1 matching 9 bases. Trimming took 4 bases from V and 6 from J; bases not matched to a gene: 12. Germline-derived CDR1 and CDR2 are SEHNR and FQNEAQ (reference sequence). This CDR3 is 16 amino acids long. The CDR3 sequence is CASSSSGTGYINGYTF. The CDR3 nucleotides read TGTGCCAGCAGCTCCTCCGGGACAGGGTACATTAATGGCTACACCTTC.

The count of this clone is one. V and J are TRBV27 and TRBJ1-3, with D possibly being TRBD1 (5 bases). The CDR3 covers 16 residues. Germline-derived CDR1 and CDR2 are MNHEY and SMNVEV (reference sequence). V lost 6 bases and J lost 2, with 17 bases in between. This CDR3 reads CASSLKAGLTGNTIYF. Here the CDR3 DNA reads TGTGCCAGCAGCCTCAAGGCAGGGCTGACTGGAAACACCATATATTTT.

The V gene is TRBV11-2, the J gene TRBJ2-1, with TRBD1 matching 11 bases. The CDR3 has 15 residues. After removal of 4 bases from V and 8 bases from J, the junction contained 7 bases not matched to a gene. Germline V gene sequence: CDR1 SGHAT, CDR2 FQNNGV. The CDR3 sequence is CASSYGQGASDEQFF. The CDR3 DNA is TGTGCCAGCAGCTATGGACAGGGGGCTAGCGATGAGCAGTTCTTC.

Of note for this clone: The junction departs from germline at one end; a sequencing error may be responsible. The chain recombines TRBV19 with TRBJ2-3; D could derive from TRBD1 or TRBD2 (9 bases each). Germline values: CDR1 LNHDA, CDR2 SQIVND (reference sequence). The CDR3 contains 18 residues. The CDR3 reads CASSILHDRGTSRDTQYF. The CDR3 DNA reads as TGTGCCAGTAGTATCCTTCACGACAGGGGGACTAGCAGAGATACGCAGTATTTT.

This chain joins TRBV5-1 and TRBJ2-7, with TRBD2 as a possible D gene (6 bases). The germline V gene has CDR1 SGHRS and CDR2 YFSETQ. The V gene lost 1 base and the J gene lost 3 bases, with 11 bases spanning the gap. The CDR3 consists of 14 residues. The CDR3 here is CASSLSRGFYEQYF. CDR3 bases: TGCGCCAGCAGCTTGTCGCGGGGCTTCTACGAGCAGTACTTC.

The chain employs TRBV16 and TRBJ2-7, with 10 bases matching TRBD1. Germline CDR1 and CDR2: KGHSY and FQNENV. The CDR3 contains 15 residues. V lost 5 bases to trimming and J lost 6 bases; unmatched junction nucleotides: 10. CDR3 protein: CASSKGGTGASEQYF. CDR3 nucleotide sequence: TGTGCCAGCAGCAAGGGGGGGACAGGGGCTTCCGAGCAGTACTTC. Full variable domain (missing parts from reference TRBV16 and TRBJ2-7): GEEVAQTPKHLVRGEGQKAKLYCAPIKGHSYVFWYQQVLKNEFKFLISFQNENVFDETGMPKERFSAKCLPNSPCSLEIQATKLEDSAVYFCASSKGGTGASEQYFGPGTRLTVT.

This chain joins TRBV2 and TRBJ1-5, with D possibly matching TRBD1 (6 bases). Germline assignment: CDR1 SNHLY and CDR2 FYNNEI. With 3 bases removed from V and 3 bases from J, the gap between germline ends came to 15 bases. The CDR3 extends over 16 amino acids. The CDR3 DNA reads TGTGCCAGCAGTGATTCACATCGGGGGGCCAATCAGCCCCAGCATTTT. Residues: CASSDSHRGANQPQHF.

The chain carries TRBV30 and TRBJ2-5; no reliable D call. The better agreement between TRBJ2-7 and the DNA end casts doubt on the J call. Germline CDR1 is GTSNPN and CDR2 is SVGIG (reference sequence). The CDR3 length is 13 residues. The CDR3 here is CAWMGRISYEQYF. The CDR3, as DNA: TGTGCCTGGATGGGTCGGATCTCCTACGAGCAGTACTTC.

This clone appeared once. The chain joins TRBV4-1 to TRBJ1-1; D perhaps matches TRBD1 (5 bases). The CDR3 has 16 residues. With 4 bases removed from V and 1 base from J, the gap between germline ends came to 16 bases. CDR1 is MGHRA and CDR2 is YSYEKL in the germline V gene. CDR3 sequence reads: CASSLLGTEQNTEAFF. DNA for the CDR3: TGCGCCAGCAGCCTACTAGGGACGGAACAGAACACTGAAGCTTTCTTT.

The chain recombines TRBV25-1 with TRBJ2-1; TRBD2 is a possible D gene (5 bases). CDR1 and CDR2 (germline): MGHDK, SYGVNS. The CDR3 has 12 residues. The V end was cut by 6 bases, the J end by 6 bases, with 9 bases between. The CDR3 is CASSDYVNEQFF. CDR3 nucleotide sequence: TGTGCCAGCAGCGACTACGTCAATGAGCAGTTCTTC.

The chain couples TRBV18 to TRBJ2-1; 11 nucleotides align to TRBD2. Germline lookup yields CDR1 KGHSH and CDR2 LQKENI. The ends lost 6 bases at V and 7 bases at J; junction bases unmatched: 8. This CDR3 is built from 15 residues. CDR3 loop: CASSPTSGTRNEQFF. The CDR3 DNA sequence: TGTGCCAGCTCTCCGACTAGCGGGACTCGGAATGAGCAGTTCTTC.

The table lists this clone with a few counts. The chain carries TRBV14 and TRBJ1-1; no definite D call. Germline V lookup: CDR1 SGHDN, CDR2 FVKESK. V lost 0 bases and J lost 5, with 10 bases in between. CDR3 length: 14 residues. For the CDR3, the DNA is TGTGCCAGCAGCCAAGAGTGGGGTGATACTGAAGCTTTCTTT. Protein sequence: CASSQEWGDTEAFF. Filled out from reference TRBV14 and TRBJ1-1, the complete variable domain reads EAGVTQFPSHSVIEKGQTVTLRCDPISGHDNLYWYRRVMGKEIKFLLHFVKESKQDESGMPNNRFLAERTGGTYSTLKVQPAELEDSGVYFCASSQEWGDTEAFFGQGTRLTVV.

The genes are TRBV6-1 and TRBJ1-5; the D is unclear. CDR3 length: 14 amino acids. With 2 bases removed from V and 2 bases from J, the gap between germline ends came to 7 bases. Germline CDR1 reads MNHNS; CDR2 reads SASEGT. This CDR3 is CASSERWGNQPQHF. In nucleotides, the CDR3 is TGTGCCAGCAGTGAAAGGTGGGGCAATCAGCCCCAGCATTTT.

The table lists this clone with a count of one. The CDR3 DNA is TGTGCCAGCAGCTCGACGGGTAACTATGGCTACACCTTC. The encoded protein is CASSSTGNYGYTF. This chain links TRBV11-1 with TRBJ1-2; D remains ambiguous. Germline assignment: CDR1 SGHAT and CDR2 FQDESV (reference sequence). V lost 4 bases and J lost 1, with 7 bases in between. CDR3 length equals 13 residues.

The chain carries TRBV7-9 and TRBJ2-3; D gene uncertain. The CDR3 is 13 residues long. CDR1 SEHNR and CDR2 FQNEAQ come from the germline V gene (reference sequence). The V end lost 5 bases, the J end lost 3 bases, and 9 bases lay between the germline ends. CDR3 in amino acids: CASSTHLTDTQYF. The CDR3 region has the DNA TGTGCCAGCAGCACCCACCTTACAGATACGCAGTATTTT.

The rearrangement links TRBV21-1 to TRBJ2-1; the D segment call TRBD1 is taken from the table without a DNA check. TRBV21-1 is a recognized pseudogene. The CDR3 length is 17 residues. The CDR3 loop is CASSKAGQGAAYNEQFF. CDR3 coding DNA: TGTGCCAGCAGCAAAGCTGGACAGGGGGCTGCCTACAATGAGCAGTTCTTC.

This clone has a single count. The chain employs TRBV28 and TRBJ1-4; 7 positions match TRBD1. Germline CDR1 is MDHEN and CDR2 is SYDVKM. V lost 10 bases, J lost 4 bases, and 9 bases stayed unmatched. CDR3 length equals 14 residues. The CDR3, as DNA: TGTGCCACCGGGACAGCTCCGGTTAATGAAAAACTGTTTTTT. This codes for CATGTAPVNEKLFF.

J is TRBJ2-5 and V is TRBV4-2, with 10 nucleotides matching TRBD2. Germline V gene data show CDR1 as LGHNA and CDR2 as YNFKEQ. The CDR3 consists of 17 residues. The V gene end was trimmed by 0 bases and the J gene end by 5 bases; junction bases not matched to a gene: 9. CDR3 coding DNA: TGTGCCAGCAGCCAAGAAATAGGTGCTAGCGGGAGTGAGACCCAGTACTTC. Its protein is CASSQEIGASGSETQYF.

The CDR3 here is CASSDRQNTEAFF. Written as DNA, the CDR3 is TGCGCCAGCAGCGACAGACAGAACACTGAAGCTTTCTTT. The gene calls are TRBV10-2 and TRBJ1-1, with a weak D call TRBD1 (5 bases). The germline V gene has CDR1 WSHSY and CDR2 SAAADI. The CDR3 spans 13 residues. V was trimmed by 6 bases and J by 1 base, leaving 9 bases between them.